This TCR beta chain was profiled in a study of human T cells and chemical hapten exposure. In the study overall: The study traced per-sample TCR yield variation mainly to small differences in pooled library volumes. General study points: The number of TCRs over 1 in 1000 frequency stayed unchanged after DPC.

The V segment lost 8 bases and the J segment 4 bases; nucleotides outside the gene matches: 8. CDR1 is MDHEN, CDR2 SYDVKM, per germline. The CDR3 extends over 15 amino acids. The time point was: healthy volunteer bleed at 6 weeks. Blood, whole and unfractionated, served as the source for total RNA extraction. At least ten counts were recorded for this clonotype. What it binds is not known. In the library, unique molecular identifiers were attached to individual cDNA molecules. Original processing methods: A typical sample had some 95,000 TCRs, with about 23,224 to 690,600 overall. One entry per CDR3 protein, called by TCRdb with MiXCR from the RACE reads. The V and J calls shown here were made by TCRdb, not taken from the authors' results. This sample has about 65,000 distinct CDR3 sequences, with around 6.3% found just once.

This receptor was identified in a female donor in good health. Some clones in this sample may be carry-over from other donors' samples. The chain couples TRBV28 to TRBJ1-3; 10 bases are shared with TRBD1. The sample comprised whole blood. The CDR3 reads CASQTGGARGNTIYF. The CDR3 DNA reads TGTGCCAGCCAGACAGGGGGCGCAAGAGGAAACACCATATATTTT.